The 20 T cell receptor beta chains listed next were all sequenced from one sample in a study of OX40 agonist ivuxolimab in advanced cancers. Sequencing was performed with immunoSEQ multiplex PCR; in TCRdb, only in-frame clones are kept and a portion is missing. The profile shows 49,000 or so clones, 70% to 90% of them singletons. Sequenced material: CD4+ or CD8+ T cells sorted from blood, taken in a trial of the OX40 agonist ivuxolimab. The receptors were gathered from an adult with an advanced solid tumor such as melanoma, head and neck, liver or kidney cancer.

V is TRBV6-5 and J is TRBJ1-1; the D is unclear. The germline V gene has CDR1 MNHEY and CDR2 SVGAGI. This CDR3 contains 12 residues. V was trimmed by 7 bases and J by 4 bases, leaving 10 bases between them. The CDR3 DNA sequence: TGTGCCAGCACGGGAGTTGGCACTGAAGCTTTCTTT. It codes for CASTGVGTEAFF.

The chain couples TRBV11-2 to TRBJ2-7; D is ambiguous. Germline V gene lookup returns CDR1 SGHAT and CDR2 FQNNGV. The CDR3 contains 16 residues. With 4 bases removed from V and 0 bases from J, the gap between germline ends came to 16 bases. CDR3 in amino acids: CASSSGVGAFSYEQYF. In DNA, the CDR3 is TGTGCCAGCAGCTCCGGCGTGGGTGCGTTCTCCTACGAGCAGTACTTC.

The rearrangement joins TRBV10-2 to TRBJ1-4; possibly TRBD1 for D (5 bases). The CDR3 totals 14 residues. Trimming left V 6 bases short and J 8 bases short, with 16 bases between. The germline CDR1 and CDR2 sequences are WSHSY and SAAADI. The chain's CDR3 is CASSQGRLSEKLFF. The CDR3 DNA reads as TGCGCCAGCAGCCAGGGACGTCTTTCCGAAAAACTGTTTTTT.

V is TRBV5-5 and J is TRBJ1-1; D call uncertain. V was cut by 4 bases and J by 1 base, with 8 bases left in between. CDR3 length: 13 amino acids. CDR1 is SGHKS and CDR2 is YYEKEE in the germline V gene (reference sequence). This CDR3 reads CASSRNRNTEAFF. As DNA, the CDR3 is TGTGCCAGCAGCCGGAATAGGAACACTGAAGCTTTCTTT.

V gene TRBV12-5 combines with J gene TRBJ2-1, with D uncertain. Germline values: CDR1 LGHNT, CDR2 FRNRAP. V lost 1 base to trimming and J lost 0 bases, with 7 bases between them. This CDR3 has 15 amino acids. The CDR3 nucleotides read TGTGCTAGTGGTTTGGGCGTTTCCTCCTACAATGAGCAGTTCTTC. Translation: CASGLGVSSYNEQFF.

The rearrangement links TRBV11-2 to TRBJ2-5, with 7 bases aligning to TRBD2. The J call is doubtful: the DNA matches TRBJ2-7 better. Germline CDR1 is SGHAT and CDR2 is FQNNGV. CDR3 size: 15 residues. The CDR3 reads CASSYGLDPAYEQYF. The CDR3 DNA is TGTGCCAGCAGCTATGGACTAGATCCCGCTTACGAGCAGTACTTC.

The gene calls are TRBV5-4 and TRBJ2-5; possible D gene TRBD2, 7 bases. V gave up 4 bases and J gave up 5 bases, with 15 bases separating them. Germline values: CDR1 SGHNT, CDR2 YYREEE (reference sequence). This CDR3 has 14 amino acids. The CDR3 DNA reads as TGTGCCAGCAGCACGTGGGGGGGCGATGAGACCCAGTACTTC. Its translation: CASSTWGGDETQYF.

The J gene is TRBJ2-7, the V gene TRBV5-1; tentative D call: TRBD2 (5 bases). The CDR3 extends over 16 amino acids. CDR1 SGHRS and CDR2 YFSETQ come from the germline V gene. V was pared by 4 bases and J by 0 bases, with 17 bases between. CDR3 region: CASSPLAWESSYEQYF. The CDR3 DNA follows: TGCGCCAGCAGCCCCTTAGCGTGGGAAAGCTCCTACGAGCAGTACTTC.

This clone was recorded only once. This chain connects TRBV2 to TRBJ2-7, with D possibly being TRBD2 (5 bases). V lost 6 bases to trimming and J lost 5 bases, with 17 bases between them. The CDR3 is 14 residues long. From germline, CDR1 is SNHLY and CDR2 FYNNEI. CDR3 bases: TGTGCCAGCAGCTACACAGAGGGCCTGAACGAGCAGTACTTC. Translating it yields CASSYTEGLNEQYF.

This chain uses TRBV5-1 with TRBJ1-1; D not resolved. The CDR3 contains 14 residues. The V end lost 1 base, the J end lost 6 bases, and 13 bases lay between the germline ends. The germline CDR1 and CDR2 sequences are SGHRS and YFSETQ. The CDR3 DNA is TGCGCCAGCAGCTTGATCTCATCCGTCCCTGAAGCTTTCTTT. Amino acid sequence: CASSLISSVPEAFF.

The chain joins TRBV18 to TRBJ2-7; the D gene is possibly TRBD1 (6 bases). Germline values: CDR1 KGHSH, CDR2 LQKENI. This CDR3 is built from 20 residues. Trimming took off 0 bases at V and 1 base at J, with 25 bases between the two ends. CDR3 in amino acids: CASSPPRVGRVQGGSYEQYF. In nucleotides, the CDR3 is TGTGCCAGCTCACCACCTAGGGTCGGCAGGGTTCAAGGGGGATCCTACGAGCAGTACTTC.

V and J are TRBV9 and TRBJ2-3; D unresolved. The germline gives CDR1 SGDLS, CDR2 YYNGEE. This CDR3 spans 14 amino acids. Trimming left V 0 bases short and J 2 bases short, with 7 bases between. Here the CDR3 DNA reads TGTGCCAGCAGCGTAGGGGATAACACAGATACGCAGTATTTT. Protein: CASSVGDNTDTQYF.

V is TRBV19 and J is TRBJ2-1; TRBD2 agrees at 9 bases. Trimming at V came to 3 bases and at J to 5 bases, leaving 5 bases not matched to a gene. The germline V gene has CDR1 LNHDA and CDR2 SQIVND (reference sequence). The CDR3 runs 15 residues. Written as DNA, the CDR3 is TGTGCCAGTAGTATCTTCGCGGGGGGGGACAATGAGCAGTTCTTC. It codes for CASSIFAGGDNEQFF.

The chain links TRBV14 to TRBJ2-5; D not resolved. The J call is uncertain, as TRBJ2-7 better fits the DNA end. The germline gives CDR1 SGHDN, CDR2 FVKESK. The CDR3 totals 17 residues. CDR3 sequence: CASSQELSPGYSYEQYF. CDR3 bases: TGTGCCAGCAGCCAAGAGCTCAGTCCGGGCTACTCCTACGAGCAGTACTTC.

The gene calls are TRBV19 and TRBJ1-4; D gene unclear. The V end lost 5 bases, the J end lost 10 bases, and 14 bases lay between the germline ends. The CDR3 extends over 13 amino acids. Germline V gene lookup returns CDR1 LNHDA and CDR2 SQIVND (reference sequence). The CDR3 sequence: CASSERTLGKLFF. DNA for the CDR3: TGTGCCAGTAGTGAAAGGACCTTGGGAAAACTGTTTTTT.

The gene calls are TRBV5-4 and TRBJ2-2; 7 nucleotides line up with TRBD2. Germline CDR1 reads SGHNT; CDR2 reads YYREEE (reference sequence). This CDR3 comprises 17 residues. V trimming: 4 bases; J trimming: 5 bases; junction bases outside the gene matches: 14. CDR3 DNA sequence: TGTGCCAGCAGCGGAGTGGGAGGGCAGGGAAGAACCGGGGAGCTGTTTTTT. Its translation: CASSGVGGQGRTGELFF.

The J gene is TRBJ1-5, the V gene TRBV7-2; D ambiguous. The CDR3 spans 13 residues. V was cut by 3 bases and J by 4 bases, with 7 bases left in between. Germline CDR1 reads SGHTA; CDR2 reads FQGNSA. The CDR3 protein is CASSFERNQPQHF. For the CDR3, the DNA is TGTGCCAGCAGCTTTGAAAGAAATCAGCCCCAGCATTTT.

The rearrangement uses TRBV6-5 and TRBJ1-1; D remains unclear. Germline V gene data show CDR1 as MNHEY and CDR2 as SVGAGI. The V end was cut by 2 bases, the J end by 3 bases, with 7 bases between. CDR3 length: 13 residues. The CDR3 DNA reads as TGTGCCAGCAGTTACATGTATTACACTGAAGCTTTCTTT. It encodes CASSYMYYTEAFF.

This chain links TRBV5-5 with TRBJ1-2, with unresolved D. Trimming pared 2 bases from V and 0 bases from J, leaving 11 bases between. This CDR3 has 15 residues. The germline CDR1 and CDR2 sequences are SGHKS and YYEKEE (reference sequence). The CDR3 loop reads CASSLHLDPNYGYTF. CDR3 nucleotides: TGTGCCAGCAGCTTACATCTCGACCCTAACTATGGCTACACCTTC.

The chain couples TRBV5-6 to TRBJ2-5; perhaps TRBD2 as D (5 bases). This CDR3 is 17 amino acids long. Per germline, CDR1 SGHDT and CDR2 YYEEEE. Trimming left V 2 bases short and J 7 bases short, with 24 bases between. CDR3 loop: CASSLLGESNKHRTQYF. Written as DNA, the CDR3 is TGTGCCAGCAGCTTACTAGGAGAGTCCAACAAGCATCGGACCCAGTACTTC.